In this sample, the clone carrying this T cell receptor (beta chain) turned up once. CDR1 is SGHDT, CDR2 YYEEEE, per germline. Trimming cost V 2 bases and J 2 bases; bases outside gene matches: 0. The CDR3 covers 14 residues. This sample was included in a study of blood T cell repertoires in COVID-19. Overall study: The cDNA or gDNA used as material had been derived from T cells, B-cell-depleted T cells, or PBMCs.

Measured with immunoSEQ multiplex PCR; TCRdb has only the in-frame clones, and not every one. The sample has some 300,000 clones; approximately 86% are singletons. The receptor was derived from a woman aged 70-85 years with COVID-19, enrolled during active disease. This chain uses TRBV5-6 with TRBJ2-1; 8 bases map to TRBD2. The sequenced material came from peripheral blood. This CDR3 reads CASSLAGAYNEQFF. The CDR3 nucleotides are TGTGCCAGCAGCTTAGCGGGGGCCTACAATGAGCAGTTCTTC.